Sequencing of this TCR beta chain was carried out in a study of beta chain features in type 1 diabetes. Regarding the study as a whole: Patients with type 1 diabetes showed fewer VDJ junction insertions and more deletions. Within each of all four CD4+ subsets, Type 1 diabetes patients had TCRB CDR3s that were moderately but significantly shorter. HLA effects on TCRB rearrangement stayed unresolved here.

The isolated RNA, all of it, was reverse transcribed, so expressed TCRB transcripts were what got sequenced. Method: immunoSEQ multiplex PCR; TCRdb's copy keeps in-frame clones and lacks some. The sample shows some 48,000 clones, roughly 45% of them seen only once. The sample holds one count of this clone. What it binds is not known. The CDR3 runs 13 residues. V lost 4 bases, J lost 5 bases, and 4 bases stayed unmatched. Looked up from germline, CDR1 is GTSNPN and CDR2 is SVGIG (reference sequence). The source is a man in his thirties or forties with type 1 diabetes. Sequenced sample: stem cell memory CD4+ T cells from blood. The chain is built from TRBV30 and TRBJ2-3, with 9 bases matching TRBD2. CDR3 nucleotide sequence: TGTGCCTGGAATAGCGGGAGAGGAGATACGCAGTATTTT. Its protein product is CAWNSGRGDTQYF. The full variable domain, completed using reference TRBV30 and TRBJ2-3, is SQTIHQWPATLVQPVGSPLSLECTVEGTSNPNLYWYRQAAGRGLQLLFYSVGIGQISSEVPQNLSASRPQDRQFILSSKKLLLSDSGFYLCAWNSGRGDTQYFGPGTRLTVL.